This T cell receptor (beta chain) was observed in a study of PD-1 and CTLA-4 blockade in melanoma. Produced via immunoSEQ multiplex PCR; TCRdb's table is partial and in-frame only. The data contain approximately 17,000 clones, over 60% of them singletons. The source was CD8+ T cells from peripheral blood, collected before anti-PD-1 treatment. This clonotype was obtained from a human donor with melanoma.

The CDR3 region has the DNA TGTGCCAGCAGCTCGGACAGGGATCAATACTACGAGCAGTACTTC. Translating it yields CASSSDRDQYYEQYF. The chain joins TRBV7-9 to TRBJ2-7, with TRBD1 matching over 8 bases. Germline CDR1 SEHNR, CDR2 FQNEAQ (reference sequence). This CDR3 is built from 15 residues. Unmatched junction bases numbered 8, after V lost 4 bases and J lost 3 bases. The variable domain in full, completed from reference TRBV7-9 and TRBJ2-7, reads DTGVSQNPRHKITKRGQNVTFRCDPISEHNRLYWYRQTLGQGPEFLTYFQNEAQLEKSRLLSDRFSAERPKGSFSTLEIQRTEQGDSAMYLCASSSDRDQYYEQYFGPGTRLTVT.